This T cell receptor beta chain was sequenced during a study of early T cells in non-severe SARS-CoV-2 infection. Unmatched junction bases numbered 5, after V lost 1 base and J lost 4 bases. Germline V CDR1 and CDR2: SGHAT, FQNNGV. This CDR3 spans 16 amino acids. TCRdb recomputed calls from the 5' RACE reads with MiXCR, one row per CDR3 protein. The repertoire holds roughly 63,000 distinct CDR3 sequences, with under 15% as singletons. The table lists this clonotype with many counts. The receptor was derived from an adult who was a healthcare worker with PCR-confirmed SARS-CoV-2 infection or an uninfected control (not recorded which). Sequenced input: whole blood. The J gene is TRBJ2-2, the V gene TRBV11-2, with 8 bases aligning to TRBD2. DNA of the CDR3: TGTGCCAGCAGCTTAGTCGGGGGGGACATCACCGGGGAGCTGTTTTTT. Residues: CASSLVGGDITGELFF.